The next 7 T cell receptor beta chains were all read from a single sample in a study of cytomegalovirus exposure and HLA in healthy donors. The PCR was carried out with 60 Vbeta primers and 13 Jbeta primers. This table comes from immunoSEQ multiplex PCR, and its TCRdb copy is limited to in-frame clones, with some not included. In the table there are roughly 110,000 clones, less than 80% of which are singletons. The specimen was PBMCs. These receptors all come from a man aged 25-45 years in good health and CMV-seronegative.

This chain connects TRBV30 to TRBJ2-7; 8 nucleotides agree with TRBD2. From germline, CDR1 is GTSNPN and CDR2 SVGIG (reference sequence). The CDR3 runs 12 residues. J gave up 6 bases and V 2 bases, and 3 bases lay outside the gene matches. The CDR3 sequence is CAWSRGGTEQYF. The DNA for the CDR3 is TGTGCCTGGAGTCGGGGGGGTACCGAGCAGTACTTC.

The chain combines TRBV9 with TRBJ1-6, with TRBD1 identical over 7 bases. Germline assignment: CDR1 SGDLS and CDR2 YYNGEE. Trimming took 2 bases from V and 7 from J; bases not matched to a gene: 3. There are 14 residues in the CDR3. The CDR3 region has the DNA TGTGCCAGCAGCGTCCGGGACAGAAATTCACCCCTCCACTTT. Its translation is CASSVRDRNSPLHF.

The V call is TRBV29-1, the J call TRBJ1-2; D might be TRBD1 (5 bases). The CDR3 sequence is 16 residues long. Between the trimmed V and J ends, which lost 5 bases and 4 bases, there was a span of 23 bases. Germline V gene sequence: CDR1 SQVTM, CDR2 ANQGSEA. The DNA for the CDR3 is TGCAGCGTTTATGGGGACCAGGGTTTGGGGGGCTATGGCTACACCTTC. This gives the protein CSVYGDQGLGGYGYTF. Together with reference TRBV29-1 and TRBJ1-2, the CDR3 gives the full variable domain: SAVISQKPSRDICQRGTSLTIQCQVDSQVTMMFWYRQQPGQSLTLIATANQGSEATYESGFVIDKFPISRPNLTFSTLTVSNMSPEDSSIYLCSVYGDQGLGGYGYTFGSGTRLTVV.

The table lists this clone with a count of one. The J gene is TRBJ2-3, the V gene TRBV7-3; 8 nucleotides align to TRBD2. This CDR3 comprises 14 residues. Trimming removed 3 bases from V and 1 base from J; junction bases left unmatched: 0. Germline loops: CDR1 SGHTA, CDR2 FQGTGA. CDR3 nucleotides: TGTGCCAGCAGCTTGACTAGCGGCACAGATACGCAGTATTTT. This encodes CASSLTSGTDTQYF.

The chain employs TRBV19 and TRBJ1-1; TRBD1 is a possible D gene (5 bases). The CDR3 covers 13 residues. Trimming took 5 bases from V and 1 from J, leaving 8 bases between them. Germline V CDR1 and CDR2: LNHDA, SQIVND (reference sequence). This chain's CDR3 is CASSYTGNTEAFF. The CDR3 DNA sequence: TGTGCCAGTAGTTATACAGGGAACACTGAAGCTTTCTTT.

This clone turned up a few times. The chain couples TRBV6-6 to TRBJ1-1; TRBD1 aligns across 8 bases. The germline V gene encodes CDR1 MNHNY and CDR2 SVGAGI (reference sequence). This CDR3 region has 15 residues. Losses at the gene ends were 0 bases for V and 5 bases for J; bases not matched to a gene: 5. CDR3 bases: TGTGCCAGCAGTTACTCGGTGGACAGGGCTACTGAAGCTTTCTTT. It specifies CASSYSVDRATEAFF.

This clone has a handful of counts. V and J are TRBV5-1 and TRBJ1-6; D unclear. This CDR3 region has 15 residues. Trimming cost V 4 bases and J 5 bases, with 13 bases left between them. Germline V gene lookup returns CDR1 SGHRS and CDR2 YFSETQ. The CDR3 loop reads CASSTDGLNNSPLHF. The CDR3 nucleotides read TGCGCCAGCAGCACAGATGGACTGAATAATTCACCCCTCCACTTT.